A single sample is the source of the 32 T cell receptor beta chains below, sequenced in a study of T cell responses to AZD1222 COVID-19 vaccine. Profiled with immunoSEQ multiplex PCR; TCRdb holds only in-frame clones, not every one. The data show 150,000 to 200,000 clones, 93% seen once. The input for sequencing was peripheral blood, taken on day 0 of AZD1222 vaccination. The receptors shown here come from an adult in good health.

The CDR3 is CASSFGTTYGYTF. Here the CDR3 DNA reads TGTGCCAGCAGTTTCGGGACAACCTATGGCTACACCTTC. The chain carries TRBV6-2 or TRBV6-3 and TRBJ1-2, with D maybe TRBD1 (6 bases). With 4 bases removed from V and 4 bases from J, the gap between germline ends came to 10 bases. CDR1 and CDR2 (germline): MNHEY, SVGEGT. The CDR3 runs 13 residues.

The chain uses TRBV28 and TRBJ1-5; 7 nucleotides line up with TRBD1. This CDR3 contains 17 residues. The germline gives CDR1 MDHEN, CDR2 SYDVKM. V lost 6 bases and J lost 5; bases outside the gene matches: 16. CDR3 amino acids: CASRAAPSGGGDQPQHF. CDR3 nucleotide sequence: TGTGCCAGCAGAGCTGCCCCATCAGGGGGGGGAGATCAGCCCCAGCATTTT.

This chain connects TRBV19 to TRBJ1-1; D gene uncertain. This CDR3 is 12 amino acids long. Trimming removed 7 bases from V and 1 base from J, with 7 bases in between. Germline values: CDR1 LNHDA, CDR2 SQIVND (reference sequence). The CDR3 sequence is CASKLSNTEAFF. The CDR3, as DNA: TGTGCCAGTAAATTGTCGAACACTGAAGCTTTCTTT.

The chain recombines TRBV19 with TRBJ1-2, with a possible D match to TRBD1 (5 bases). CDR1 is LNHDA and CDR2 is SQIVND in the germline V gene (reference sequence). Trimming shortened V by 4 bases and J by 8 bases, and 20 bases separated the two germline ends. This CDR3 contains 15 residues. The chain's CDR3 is CASSTPGEGARGYTF. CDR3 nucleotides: TGTGCCAGTAGTACCCCCGGGGAAGGGGCTAGGGGCTACACCTTC.

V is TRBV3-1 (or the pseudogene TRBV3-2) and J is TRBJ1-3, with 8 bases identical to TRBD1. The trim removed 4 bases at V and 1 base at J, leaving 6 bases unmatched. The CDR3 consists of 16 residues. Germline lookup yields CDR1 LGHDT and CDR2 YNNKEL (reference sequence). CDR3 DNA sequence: TGTGCCAGCAGCCGAGACAGGGGATTATCTGGAAACACCATATATTTT. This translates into CASSRDRGLSGNTIYF.

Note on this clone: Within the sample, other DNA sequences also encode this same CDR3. As DNA, the CDR3 is TGTGCCAGCAGCGTCCAGGGTACTGGAAACACCATATATTTT. It encodes CASSVQGTGNTIYF. V and J are TRBV9 and TRBJ1-3; maybe TRBD1 (5 bases). Trimming removed 2 bases at V and 2 bases at J, with 8 bases between. Germline assignment: CDR1 SGDLS and CDR2 YYNGEE. The CDR3 spans 14 residues.

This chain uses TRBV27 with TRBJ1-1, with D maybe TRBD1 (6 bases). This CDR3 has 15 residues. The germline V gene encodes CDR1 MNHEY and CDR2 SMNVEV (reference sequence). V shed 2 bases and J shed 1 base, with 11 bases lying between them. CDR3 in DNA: TGTGCCAGCAGTTTAGCCGGACAGAAGAACACTGAAGCTTTCTTT. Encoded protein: CASSLAGQKNTEAFF.

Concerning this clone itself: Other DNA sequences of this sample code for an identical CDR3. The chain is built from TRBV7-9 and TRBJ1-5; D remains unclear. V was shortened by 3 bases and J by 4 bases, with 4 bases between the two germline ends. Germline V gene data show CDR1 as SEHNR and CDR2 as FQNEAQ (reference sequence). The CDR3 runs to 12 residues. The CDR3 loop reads CASSFSNQPQHF. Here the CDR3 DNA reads TGTGCCAGCAGCTTCAGTAATCAGCCCCAGCATTTT.

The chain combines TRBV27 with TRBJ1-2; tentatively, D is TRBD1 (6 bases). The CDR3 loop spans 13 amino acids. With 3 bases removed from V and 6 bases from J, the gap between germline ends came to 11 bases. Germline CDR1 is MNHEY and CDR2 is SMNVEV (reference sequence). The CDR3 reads CASSFGGLHGYTF. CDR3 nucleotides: TGTGCCAGCAGTTTTGGGGGGCTACATGGCTACACCTTC.

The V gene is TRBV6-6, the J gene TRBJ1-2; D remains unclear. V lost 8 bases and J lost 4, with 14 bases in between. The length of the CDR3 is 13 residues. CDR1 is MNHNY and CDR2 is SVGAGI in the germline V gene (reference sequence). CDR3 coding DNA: TGTGCCAGCGGGCCGGGCAGCCTCTATGGCTACACCTTC. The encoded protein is CASGPGSLYGYTF.

The CDR3 loop reads CASSFPGYGLPLHF. CDR3 DNA sequence: TGTGCCAGCAGCTTTCCAGGGTACGGGTTACCCCTCCACTTT. The V and J genes are TRBV11-2 and TRBJ1-6, with TRBD1 as a possible D gene (5 bases). Trimming left V 3 bases short and J 12 bases short, with 15 bases between. The CDR3 is 14 residues long. Germline CDR1 and CDR2: SGHAT and FQNNGV.

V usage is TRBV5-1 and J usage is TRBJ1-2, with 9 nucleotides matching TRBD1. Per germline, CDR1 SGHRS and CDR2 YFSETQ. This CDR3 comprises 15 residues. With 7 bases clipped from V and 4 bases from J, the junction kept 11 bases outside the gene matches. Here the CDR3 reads CASGSGQGVVYGYTF. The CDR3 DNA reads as TGCGCCAGCGGATCGGGACAGGGTGTGGTCTATGGCTACACCTTC.

CDR3 in amino acids: CASSPLSSQMSPLHF. DNA for the CDR3: TGTGCCAGCTCACCACTATCGTCCCAGATGTCACCCCTCCACTTT. The chain has TRBV18 and TRBJ1-6; unclear D gene. Germline V lookup: CDR1 KGHSH, CDR2 LQKENI. V was clipped by 1 base and J by 10 bases, with 14 bases between them. The CDR3 contains 15 residues.

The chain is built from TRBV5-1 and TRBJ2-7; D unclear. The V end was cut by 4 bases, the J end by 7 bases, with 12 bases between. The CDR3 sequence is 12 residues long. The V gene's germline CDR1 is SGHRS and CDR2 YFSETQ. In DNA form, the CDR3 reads TGCGCCAGCAGCCCTACTCCCTCGGAGCAGTACTTC. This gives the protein CASSPTPSEQYF.

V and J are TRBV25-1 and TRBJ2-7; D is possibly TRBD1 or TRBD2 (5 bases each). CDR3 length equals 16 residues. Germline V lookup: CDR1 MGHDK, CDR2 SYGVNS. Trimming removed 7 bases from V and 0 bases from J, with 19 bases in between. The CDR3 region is CASTDGAGPSSYEQYF. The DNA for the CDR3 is TGTGCCAGCACCGACGGGGCAGGGCCGAGCTCCTACGAGCAGTACTTC.

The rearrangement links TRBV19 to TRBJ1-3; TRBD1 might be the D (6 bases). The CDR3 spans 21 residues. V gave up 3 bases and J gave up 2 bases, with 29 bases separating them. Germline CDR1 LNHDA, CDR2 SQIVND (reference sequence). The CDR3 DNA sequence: TGTGCCAGTAGTATCATCGGGACAAATTTTCCGTCAACTCCCCCTGGAAACACCATATATTTT. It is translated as CASSIIGTNFPSTPPGNTIYF.

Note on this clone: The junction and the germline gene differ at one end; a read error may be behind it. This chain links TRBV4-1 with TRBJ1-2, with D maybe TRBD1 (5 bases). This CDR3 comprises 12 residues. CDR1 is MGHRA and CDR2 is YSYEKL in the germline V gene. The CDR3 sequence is CASSQGGYGHTF. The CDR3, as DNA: TGCGCCAGCAGCCAAGGGGGCTATGGCCACACCTTC.

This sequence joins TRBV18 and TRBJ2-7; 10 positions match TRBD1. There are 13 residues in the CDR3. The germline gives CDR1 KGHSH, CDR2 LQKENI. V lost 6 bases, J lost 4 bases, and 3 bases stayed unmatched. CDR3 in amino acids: CASSQGQGYEQYF. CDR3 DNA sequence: TGTGCCAGCTCGCAGGGACAGGGGTACGAGCAGTACTTC.

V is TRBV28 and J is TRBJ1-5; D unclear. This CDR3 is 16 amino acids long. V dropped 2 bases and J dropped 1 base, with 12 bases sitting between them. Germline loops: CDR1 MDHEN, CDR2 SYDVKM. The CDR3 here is CASSLTRYRSNQPQHF. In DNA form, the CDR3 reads TGTGCCAGCAGTTTAACTAGGTACCGGAGCAATCAGCCCCAGCATTTT.

The chain's CDR3 is CASSFGRGMAEAFF. DNA for the CDR3: TGTGCCAGCAGCTTCGGGCGGGGGATGGCTGAAGCTTTCTTT. The chain combines TRBV7-9 with TRBJ1-1; perhaps TRBD1 as D (5 bases). The CDR3 totals 14 residues. In germline, CDR1 is SEHNR, CDR2 FQNEAQ (reference sequence). Trimming shortened V by 3 bases and J by 6 bases, and 14 bases separated the two germline ends. Based on the CDR3 plus reference TRBV7-9 and TRBJ1-1, the full variable domain is DTGVSQNPRHKITKRGQNVTFRCDPISEHNRLYWYRQTLGQGPEFLTYFQNEAQLEKSRLLSDRFSAERPKGSFSTLEIQRTEQGDSAMYLCASSFGRGMAEAFFGQGTRLTVV.

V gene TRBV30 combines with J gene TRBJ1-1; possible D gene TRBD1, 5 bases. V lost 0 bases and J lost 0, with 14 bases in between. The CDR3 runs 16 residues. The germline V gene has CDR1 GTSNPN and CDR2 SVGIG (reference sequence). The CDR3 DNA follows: TGTGCCTGGAGTGTAGGGGCCGGACCCATGAACACTGAAGCTTTCTTT. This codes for CAWSVGAGPMNTEAFF. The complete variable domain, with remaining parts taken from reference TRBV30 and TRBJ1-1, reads SQTIHQWPATLVQPVGSPLSLECTVEGTSNPNLYWYRQAAGRGLQLLFYSVGIGQISSEVPQNLSASRPQDRQFILSSKKLLLSDSGFYLCAWSVGAGPMNTEAFFGQGTRLTVV.

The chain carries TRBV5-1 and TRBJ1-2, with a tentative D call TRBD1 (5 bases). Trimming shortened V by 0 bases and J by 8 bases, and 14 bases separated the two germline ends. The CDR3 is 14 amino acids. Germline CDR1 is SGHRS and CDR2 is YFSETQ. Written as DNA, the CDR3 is TGCGCCAGCAGCTTGGCGAGGGACGATGGCGGCTACACCTTC. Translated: CASSLARDDGGYTF.

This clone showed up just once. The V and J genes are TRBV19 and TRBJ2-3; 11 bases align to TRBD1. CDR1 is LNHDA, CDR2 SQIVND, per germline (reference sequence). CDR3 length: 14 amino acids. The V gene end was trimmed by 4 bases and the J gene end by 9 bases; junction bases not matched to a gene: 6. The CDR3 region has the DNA TGTGCCAGTAGTACGGACAGGGGGCCAAGCACGCAGTATTTT. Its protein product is CASSTDRGPSTQYF.

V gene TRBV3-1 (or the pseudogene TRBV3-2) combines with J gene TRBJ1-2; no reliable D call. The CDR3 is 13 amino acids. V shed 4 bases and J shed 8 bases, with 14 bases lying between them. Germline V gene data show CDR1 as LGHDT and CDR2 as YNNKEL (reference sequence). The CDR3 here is CASSLGIWEGYTF. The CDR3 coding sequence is TGTGCCAGCAGCCTTGGGATATGGGAGGGCTACACCTTC.

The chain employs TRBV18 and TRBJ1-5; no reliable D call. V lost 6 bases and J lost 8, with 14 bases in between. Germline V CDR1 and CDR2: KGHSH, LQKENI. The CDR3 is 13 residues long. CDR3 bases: TGTGCCAGCTCCCCTGTCACAATGGAGCCCCAGCATTTT. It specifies CASSPVTMEPQHF.

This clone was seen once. The CDR3 here is CATPRVQGHYGYTF. CDR3 DNA: TGTGCCACCCCGCGCGTGCAGGGTCACTATGGCTACACCTTC. This chain links TRBV5-8 with TRBJ1-2; a possible D gene is TRBD1 (5 bases). This CDR3 is 14 amino acids long. V lost 9 bases to trimming and J lost 3 bases, with 18 bases between them. CDR1 and CDR2 (germline): SGHTS, YDEGEE.

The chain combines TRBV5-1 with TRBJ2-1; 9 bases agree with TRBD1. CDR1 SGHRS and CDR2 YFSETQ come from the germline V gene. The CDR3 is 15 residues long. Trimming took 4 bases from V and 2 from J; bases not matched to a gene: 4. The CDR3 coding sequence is TGCGCCAGCAGCCGACAGGGGGTAACCTACAATGAGCAGTTCTTC. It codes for CASSRQGVTYNEQFF.

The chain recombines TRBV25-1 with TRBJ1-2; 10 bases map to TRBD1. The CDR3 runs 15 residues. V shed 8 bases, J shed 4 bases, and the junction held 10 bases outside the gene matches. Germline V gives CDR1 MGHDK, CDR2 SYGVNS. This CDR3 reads CASYSPTGGIYGYTF. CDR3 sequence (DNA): TGTGCCAGCTACTCCCCGACAGGGGGCATCTATGGCTACACCTTC.

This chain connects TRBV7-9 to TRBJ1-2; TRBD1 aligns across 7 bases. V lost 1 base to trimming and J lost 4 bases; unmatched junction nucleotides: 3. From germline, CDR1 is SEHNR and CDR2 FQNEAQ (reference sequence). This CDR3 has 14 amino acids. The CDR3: CASSLGQGGYGYTF. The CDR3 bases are TGTGCCAGCAGCTTAGGCCAGGGGGGCTATGGCTACACCTTC. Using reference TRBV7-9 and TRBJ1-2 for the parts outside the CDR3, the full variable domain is DTGVSQNPRHKITKRGQNVTFRCDPISEHNRLYWYRQTLGQGPEFLTYFQNEAQLEKSRLLSDRFSAERPKGSFSTLEIQRTEQGDSAMYLCASSLGQGGYGYTFGSGTRLTVV.

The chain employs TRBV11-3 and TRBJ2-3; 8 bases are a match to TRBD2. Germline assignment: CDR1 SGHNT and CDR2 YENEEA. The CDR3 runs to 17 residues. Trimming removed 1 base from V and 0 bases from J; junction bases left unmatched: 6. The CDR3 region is CASSLGVASGSTDTQYF. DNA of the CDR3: TGTGCCAGCAGCTTAGGGGTGGCTAGCGGGAGCACAGATACGCAGTATTTT.

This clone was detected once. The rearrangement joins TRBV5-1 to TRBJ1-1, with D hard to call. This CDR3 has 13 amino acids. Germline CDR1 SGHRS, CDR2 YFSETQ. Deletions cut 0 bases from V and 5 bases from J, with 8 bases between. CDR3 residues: CASSLGGRTEAFF. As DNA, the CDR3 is TGCGCCAGCAGCTTGGGGGGTAGGACTGAAGCTTTCTTT.

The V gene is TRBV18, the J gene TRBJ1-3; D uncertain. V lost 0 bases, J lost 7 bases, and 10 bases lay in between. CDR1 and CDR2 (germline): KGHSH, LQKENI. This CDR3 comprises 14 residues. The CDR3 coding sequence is TGTGCCAGCTCACCACCGCTCAGTCAGAACACCATATATTTT. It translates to CASSPPLSQNTIYF.